These T cell receptor beta chains were read from a single sample in a study of shared clonotypes between healthy human individuals. Produced via immunoSEQ multiplex PCR; TCRdb's table is partial and in-frame only. The profile shows 2.3 million or so clones, approximately 95% of them singletons. The sample was naive CD4+ T cells from PBMCs. These receptors were obtained from a man between 18 and 35 years old in good health. Some clones in this sample may be carry-over from other donors' samples. Each CDR3 is given with its conserved first and last residue. Fields, in order: CDR3 DNA, CDR3 protein, J gene, clone size, V gene, D gene. D genes are given only for firm matches. Where a row states a size, it is once, few, many or the class of an expanded clone; other rows omit it.

cdr3_nt: TGCAGCGCAGGCGTGGCAGGCAACACCGGGGAGCTGTTTTTT
cdr3_aa: CSAGVAGNTGELFF
j_call: TRBJ2-2
clone_size: .
v_call: TRBV29-1
d_call: .

cdr3_nt: TGTGCCAGCAGCCCTGAAAGGAGGGTGAGGCAGTTCTTC
cdr3_aa: CASSPERRVRQFF
j_call: TRBJ2-1
clone_size: .
v_call: TRBV6-5
d_call: .

cdr3_nt: TGTGCCAGCAGCTTCAGTGGAGGGGGCAATCAGCCCCAGCATTTT
cdr3_aa: CASSFSGGGNQPQHF
j_call: TRBJ1-5
clone_size: .
v_call: TRBV11-2
d_call: .

cdr3_nt: TGTGCCAGCAGCTTGGGCCTAGCGGGGATCTCCTACGAGCAGTACTTC
cdr3_aa: CASSLGLAGISYEQYF
j_call: TRBJ2-7
clone_size: .
v_call: TRBV5-4
d_call: TRBD2

cdr3_nt: TGTGCCAGCAGCTCCCGACTAGCGGGCATTAGCACAGATACGCAGTATTTT
cdr3_aa: CASSSRLAGISTDTQYF
j_call: TRBJ2-3
clone_size: .
v_call: TRBV7-2
d_call: TRBD2

cdr3_nt: TGTGCCAGCAGCTCCCTAGGTGAGGGAGACGAGCAGTACTTC
cdr3_aa: CASSSLGEGDEQYF
j_call: TRBJ2-7
clone_size: .
v_call: TRBV7-9
d_call: .

cdr3_nt: TGTGCCAGCAGCTTAGGGACTAGCGGGAGGAGGAACGGGGAGCTGTTTTTT
cdr3_aa: CASSLGTSGRRNGELFF
j_call: TRBJ2-2
clone_size: once
v_call: TRBV7-3
d_call: TRBD2

cdr3_nt: TGTGCCAGCAGTTTACTGGGGGCTCTGGGGGCCAACGTCCTGACTTTC
cdr3_aa: CASSLLGALGANVLTF
j_call: TRBJ2-6
clone_size: .
v_call: TRBV28
d_call: .

cdr3_nt: TGTGCCAGCAGTGACTCGAGTCAGGGGCCCACTAGTGGCTACACCTTC
cdr3_aa: CASSDSSQGPTSGYTF
j_call: TRBJ1-2
clone_size: .
v_call: TRBV6-4
d_call: .

cdr3_nt: TGTGCCAGCAGCTTAGGGCCCCGGGACAGGGTATATTTT
cdr3_aa: CASSLGPRDRVYF
j_call: TRBJ1-5
clone_size: .
v_call: TRBV7-2
d_call: TRBD1

cdr3_nt: TGTGCCAGCAGCTTATTATCGTTAGGGAATTACGAGCAGTACTTC
cdr3_aa: CASSLLSLGNYEQYF
j_call: TRBJ2-7
clone_size: .
v_call: TRBV7-9
d_call: .

cdr3_nt: TGTGCCAGCAGCTTAAACTGGCAGGACGGAGAGACCCAGTACTTC
cdr3_aa: CASSLNWQDGETQYF
j_call: TRBJ2-5
clone_size: once
v_call: TRBV7-6
d_call: .

cdr3_nt: TGTGCCAGCAGCTTAAATGGGCAGGGTAGTGAAAAACTGTTTTTT
cdr3_aa: CASSLNGQGSEKLFF
j_call: TRBJ1-4
clone_size: .
v_call: TRBV7-3
d_call: .

cdr3_nt: TGTGCCAGCTCCGGGACAGGGCGGATCTCCTACGAGCAGTACTTC
cdr3_aa: CASSGTGRISYEQYF
j_call: TRBJ2-7
clone_size: .
v_call: TRBV27
d_call: TRBD1

cdr3_nt: TGTGCCAGCACCAAGGGGGTGCTGGGAGATACGCAGTATTTT
cdr3_aa: CASTKGVLGDTQYF
j_call: TRBJ2-3
clone_size: .
v_call: TRBV6-5
d_call: .

cdr3_nt: TGTGCCAGCAGCTTAAGCTTGGAGACTGAAGCTTTCTTT
cdr3_aa: CASSLSLETEAFF
j_call: TRBJ1-1
clone_size: .
v_call: TRBV7-9
d_call: .

cdr3_nt: TGCGCCAGCAGCCAAGTCCCCGGGGGAACAGATACGCAGTATTTT
cdr3_aa: CASSQVPGGTDTQYF
j_call: TRBJ2-3
clone_size: .
v_call: TRBV4-1
d_call: .

cdr3_nt: TGTGCCAGCAGCTTAGATGCCCAAGCAAGGCCCCAGCATTTT
cdr3_aa: CASSLDAQARPQHF
j_call: TRBJ1-5
clone_size: .
v_call: TRBV7-2
d_call: .

cdr3_nt: TGTGCCAGCTCACCACGGATTGCAGATACGCAGTATTTT
cdr3_aa: CASSPRIADTQYF
j_call: TRBJ2-3
clone_size: .
v_call: TRBV18
d_call: .

cdr3_nt: TGCGCCAGCAGCTTGGCTGGCGGGGCCTCCTACAATGAGCAGTTCTTC
cdr3_aa: CASSLAGGASYNEQFF
j_call: TRBJ2-1
clone_size: .
v_call: TRBV5-1
d_call: .

cdr3_nt: TGTGCCAGCAGTCTCCGATACGAGCAGTACTTC
cdr3_aa: CASSLRYEQYF
j_call: TRBJ2-7
clone_size: .
v_call: TRBV28
d_call: .

cdr3_nt: TGCAGTGCTAGGGCCCGATGGGGCTACACCTTC
cdr3_aa: CSARARWGYTF
j_call: TRBJ1-2
clone_size: once
v_call: TRBV20-1
d_call: .

cdr3_nt: TGTGCCAGCAGAGAGGGCGTTCCACCCGGGGAGCTGTTTTTT
cdr3_aa: CASREGVPPGELFF
j_call: TRBJ2-2
clone_size: .
v_call: TRBV5-4
d_call: .

cdr3_nt: TGTGCCAGCAGCCCGACAGGACAGTTCTACGAGCAGTACTTC
cdr3_aa: CASSPTGQFYEQYF
j_call: TRBJ2-7
clone_size: once
v_call: TRBV6-1
d_call: .

cdr3_nt: TGCGCCAGCAGCCGGGGACAGGGTGGAGAGGAGCTGTTTTTT
cdr3_aa: CASSRGQGGEELFF
j_call: TRBJ2-2
clone_size: few
v_call: TRBV5-1
d_call: TRBD1

cdr3_nt: TGTGCCAGCAGCTTAGGCCAGGGGGTACAAGAGACCCAGTACTTC
cdr3_aa: CASSLGQGVQETQYF
j_call: TRBJ2-5
clone_size: .
v_call: TRBV5-8
d_call: TRBD1

cdr3_nt: TGTGCCAGCTCACCATCGCAGCCGGTGGGGGGCTACACCTTC
cdr3_aa: CASSPSQPVGGYTF
j_call: TRBJ1-2
clone_size: .
v_call: TRBV18
d_call: .

cdr3_nt: TGCAGCGTTGCAACAGGGTATGGCTACACCTTC
cdr3_aa: CSVATGYGYTF
j_call: TRBJ1-2
clone_size: .
v_call: TRBV29-1
d_call: .

cdr3_nt: TGTGCCAGCAGTTTGGGCGGGACTAGCGCGTACAATGAGCAGTTCTTC
cdr3_aa: CASSLGGTSAYNEQFF
j_call: TRBJ2-1
clone_size: .
v_call: TRBV28
d_call: TRBD2

cdr3_nt: TGTGCCTGGAGTGACGTAAATCAGCCCCAGCATTTT
cdr3_aa: CAWSDVNQPQHF
j_call: TRBJ1-5
clone_size: .
v_call: TRBV30
d_call: .

cdr3_nt: TGTGCCAGCAGTATCACCGGGACAGGGGACACTGAAGCTTTCTTT
cdr3_aa: CASSITGTGDTEAFF
j_call: TRBJ1-1
clone_size: .
v_call: TRBV6-5
d_call: TRBD1

cdr3_nt: TGTGCCAGCAGTTACGGCTGGGACGTAAAATCCCATAGCACAGATACGCAGTATTTT
cdr3_aa: CASSYGWDVKSHSTDTQYF
j_call: TRBJ2-3
clone_size: .
v_call: TRBV6-7
d_call: .

cdr3_nt: TGCGCCAGCAGCCTAGACGGGGCCGGGGAGACGGAACTGTTTTTT
cdr3_aa: CASSLDGAGETELFF
j_call: TRBJ1-4
clone_size: .
v_call: TRBV5-1
d_call: .

cdr3_nt: TGTGCCAGCAGTTACCCTGGGGGTTCAGCCAAAAACATTCAGTACTTC
cdr3_aa: CASSYPGGSAKNIQYF
j_call: TRBJ2-4
clone_size: .
v_call: TRBV6-6
d_call: .

cdr3_nt: TGTGCCAGCAGGCAAGGGGGAGGACAGGGGCCCTATCAGCCCCAGCATTTT
cdr3_aa: CASRQGGGQGPYQPQHF
j_call: TRBJ1-5
clone_size: .
v_call: TRBV28
d_call: TRBD1

cdr3_nt: TGTGCCAGCAACCGGGACAGGGTGTTTGGCGAGCAGTACTTC
cdr3_aa: CASNRDRVFGEQYF
j_call: TRBJ2-7
clone_size: .
v_call: TRBV2
d_call: TRBD1

cdr3_nt: TGTGCCAGCCTTGGCCCCCACTCTGGAAACACCATATATTTT
cdr3_aa: CASLGPHSGNTIYF
j_call: TRBJ1-3
clone_size: .
v_call: TRBV28
d_call: .

cdr3_nt: TGTGCCAGCTCACCATCGGGACAAGGTCACGGGGAGCTGTTTTTT
cdr3_aa: CASSPSGQGHGELFF
j_call: TRBJ2-2
clone_size: .
v_call: TRBV18
d_call: .

cdr3_nt: TGTGCCACCAGACCGACGGGGAACTCCTACGAGCAGTACTTC
cdr3_aa: CATRPTGNSYEQYF
j_call: TRBJ2-7
clone_size: .
v_call: TRBV25-1
d_call: .

cdr3_nt: TGTGCCAGCAGCGGTCGGGACACCCGCTCTGGAAACACCATATATTTT
cdr3_aa: CASSGRDTRSGNTIYF
j_call: TRBJ1-3
clone_size: .
v_call: TRBV11-2
d_call: .

cdr3_nt: TGTGCCAGCAGTTCCAGGGCTAACTATGGCTACACCTTC
cdr3_aa: CASSSRANYGYTF
j_call: TRBJ1-2
clone_size: .
v_call: TRBV28
d_call: .